Each of the 16 T cell receptor beta chains below was sequenced from the same sample in a study of T cell repertoires in cytomegalovirus infection (dated by TCRdb to between 2017 and 2020). Instrument used: Illumina HiSeq 1500. TCRdb redid the processing of the public reads, applying fastp at Q25 and MiXCR, and retained in-frame beta chains. For every CDR3 protein sequence, its rows merge into one entry that carries the most common genes and DNA. Counted in this sample were 150,000 to 200,000 distinct CDR3 sequences; approximately 19% of them appeared once. The ten largest clones capture about 3% of the sample. Sequencing was performed on PBMCs. These receptors all stem from a human donor in good health (CMV status not recorded). Some clones in this sample may be carry-over from other donors' samples.

In its sample, this clonotype was seen many times. The chain joins TRBV7-9 to TRBJ2-3, with D uncertain. Deletions cut 1 base from V and 4 bases from J, with 6 bases between. CDR1 is SEHNR and CDR2 is FQNEAQ in the germline V gene (reference sequence). The CDR3 is made up of 13 amino acids. The CDR3 nucleotides are TGTGCCAGCAGCTTAGTCGGAGCAGATACGCAGTATTTT. Translation: CASSLVGADTQYF.

This clonotype was picked up many times. The J gene is TRBJ2-1, the V gene TRBV7-8, with 16 nucleotides matching TRBD2. The CDR3 covers 18 residues. After removal of 4 bases from V and 0 bases from J, the junction contained 3 bases not matched to a gene. CDR1 is SGHVS, CDR2 FQNEAQ, per germline. For the CDR3, the DNA is TGTGCCAGCAGCTCGGGACTAGCGGGAGGGATCTCCTACAATGAGCAGTTCTTC. Its translation is CASSSGLAGGISYNEQFF.

This clonotype has only a few counts. The chain is built from TRBV15 and TRBJ2-2; D is uncertain. Trimming pared 1 base from V and 6 bases from J, leaving 9 bases between. This CDR3 is built from 14 residues. The V gene's germline CDR1 is LNHNV and CDR2 YYDKDF (reference sequence). The CDR3 loop reads CATSRVGWSGELFF. CDR3 DNA sequence: TGTGCCACCAGCAGAGTGGGGTGGTCCGGGGAGCTGTTTTTT. The full variable domain, completed using reference TRBV15 and TRBJ2-2, is DAMVIQNPRYQVTQFGKPVTLSCSQTLNHNVMYWYQQKSSQAPKLLFHYYDKDFNNEADTPDNFQSRRPNTSFCFLDIRSPGLGDTAMYLCATSRVGWSGELFFGEGSRLTVL.

This chain connects TRBV11-2 to TRBJ2-2; the match to TRBD1 covers 9 bases. V lost 7 bases to trimming and J lost 6 bases; unmatched junction nucleotides: 6. Germline V gives CDR1 SGHAT, CDR2 FQNNGV. The CDR3 length is 14 residues. The CDR3 DNA reads TGTGCCAGCACCGGACAGGGGCTCGCCGGGGAGCTGTTTTTT. This encodes CASTGQGLAGELFF.

This chain joins TRBV5-1 and TRBJ2-7, with D uncertain. Trimming cost V 3 bases and J 3 bases, with 13 bases left between them. Germline V gene lookup returns CDR1 SGHRS and CDR2 YFSETQ. The CDR3 totals 14 residues. The CDR3 sequence: CASSSSPAVYEQYF. DNA for the CDR3: TGCGCCAGCAGCTCTTCTCCGGCAGTCTACGAGCAGTACTTC.

This sequence joins TRBV12-3 or TRBV12-4 and TRBJ1-4; the D is unclear. Trimming removed 5 bases at V and 0 bases at J, with 10 bases between. The CDR3 sequence is 15 residues long. The CDR3 loop reads CASSIQTSTNEKLFF. The CDR3 DNA follows: TGTGCCAGCAGTATTCAGACTTCAACTAATGAAAAACTGTTTTTT.

This clonotype was observed a handful of times. This chain connects TRBV4-1 to TRBJ1-5; D possibly corresponds to TRBD1 (5 bases). This CDR3 is 15 amino acids long. V lost 4 bases and J 5 bases, leaving 15 bases between the germline ends. The germline gives CDR1 MGHRA, CDR2 YSYEKL. The CDR3 DNA reads TGCGCCAGCAGCCGAGAGACAGCCTCCGATCAGCCCCAGCATTTT. This sequence encodes CASSRETASDQPQHF.

This clonotype was observed a few times. The gene calls are TRBV2 and TRBJ2-5; D may be TRBD1 (6 bases). CDR1 is SNHLY and CDR2 is FYNNEI in the germline V gene. The CDR3 length is 14 residues. Trimming cost V 4 bases and J 4 bases, with 13 bases left between them. The CDR3 DNA follows: TGTGCCAGCAGTGTTCGAGGGGGTGGAGAGACCCAGTACTTC. Amino acid sequence: CASSVRGGGETQYF.

In its sample, this clonotype was seen a few times. The chain carries TRBV20-1 and TRBJ2-3, with 9 nucleotides matching TRBD2. Trimming cost V 2 bases and J 0 bases; bases outside gene matches: 3. The CDR3 is made up of 15 amino acids. CDR1 DFQATT and CDR2 SNEGSKA come from the germline V gene (reference sequence). This CDR3 is CSARPLAGSTDTQYF. The CDR3 DNA is TGCAGTGCTAGACCGCTAGCGGGAAGCACAGATACGCAGTATTTT.

In its sample, this clonotype was seen many times. The chain carries TRBV7-2 and TRBJ2-1, with TRBD1 identical over 7 bases. Trimming cost V 5 bases and J 8 bases; bases outside gene matches: 3. CDR1 is SGHTA and CDR2 is FQGNSA in the germline V gene. This CDR3 has 12 amino acids. The CDR3 DNA is TGTGCCAGCAGCGTAACAGGGGATGAGCAGTTCTTC. This translates into CASSVTGDEQFF.

There are many counts of this clonotype. The rearrangement uses TRBV7-3 and TRBJ2-2; perhaps TRBD2 as D (5 bases). The V and J ends lost 9 bases and 4 bases respectively, with 15 bases between them. The CDR3 is 14 residues long. Germline lookup yields CDR1 SGHTA and CDR2 FQGTGA. The CDR3: CASSGSRGTGELFF. DNA of the CDR3: TGTGCCAGTTCGGGATCCCGGGGCACCGGGGAGCTGTTTTTT. Looking up the rest from reference TRBV7-3 and TRBJ2-2 gives the full variable domain: GAGVSQTPSNKVTEKGKYVELRCDPISGHTALYWYRQSLGQGPEFLIYFQGTGAADDSGLPNDRFFAVRPEGSVSTLKIQRTERGDSAVYLCASSGSRGTGELFFGEGSRLTVL.

This clonotype has more than one count but fewer than ten. This chain links TRBV10-3 with TRBJ2-5; D call uncertain. Germline V gene lookup returns CDR1 ENHRY and CDR2 SYGVKD. There are 14 residues in the CDR3. V was pared by 6 bases and J by 0 bases, with 11 bases between. The CDR3 is CAIREDGYQETQYF. CDR3 sequence (DNA): TGTGCCATCAGAGAAGACGGGTACCAAGAGACCCAGTACTTC.

This clonotype came up a few times. J is TRBJ2-3 and V is TRBV12-3 or TRBV12-4; D remains ambiguous. Deletions cut 6 bases from V and 0 bases from J, with 16 bases between. CDR3 length: 16 residues. In DNA form, the CDR3 reads TGTGCCAGCAGCTCCGGATCAGCACCTAGCACAGATACGCAGTATTTT. Its translation is CASSSGSAPSTDTQYF.

This clonotype was observed a handful of times. The V gene is TRBV28, the J gene TRBJ1-5, with TRBD1 identical over 7 bases. Germline loops: CDR1 MDHEN, CDR2 SYDVKM. V lost 2 bases, J lost 5 bases, and 12 bases stayed unmatched. The CDR3 extends over 17 amino acids. CDR3 nucleotide sequence: TGTGCCAGCAGTTTAGTGTTATTTGTAGGGGGCGATCAGCCCCAGCATTTT. This codes for CASSLVLFVGGDQPQHF.

This clonotype occurred a few times. The genes are TRBV7-6 and TRBJ2-1; D gene unclear. Looked up from germline, CDR1 is SGHVS and CDR2 is FNYEAQ. The CDR3 is made up of 14 amino acids. Trimming took off 5 bases at V and 7 bases at J, with 15 bases between the two ends. CDR3 sequence: CASSASPVGNEQFF. For the CDR3, the DNA is TGTGCCAGCAGCGCCAGCCCAGTGGGGAATGAGCAGTTCTTC.

This clonotype has only a few counts. The genes are TRBV6-9 and TRBJ2-7, with D possibly TRBD2 on 5 matching bases. CDR3 length: 13 residues. Trimming cost V 4 bases and J 4 bases, with 11 bases left between them. Looked up from germline, CDR1 is MNHGY and CDR2 is SVAAGI. CDR3 loop: CASSSRGAYEQYF. DNA of the CDR3: TGTGCCAGCAGTTCTCGGGGAGCTTACGAGCAGTACTTC.